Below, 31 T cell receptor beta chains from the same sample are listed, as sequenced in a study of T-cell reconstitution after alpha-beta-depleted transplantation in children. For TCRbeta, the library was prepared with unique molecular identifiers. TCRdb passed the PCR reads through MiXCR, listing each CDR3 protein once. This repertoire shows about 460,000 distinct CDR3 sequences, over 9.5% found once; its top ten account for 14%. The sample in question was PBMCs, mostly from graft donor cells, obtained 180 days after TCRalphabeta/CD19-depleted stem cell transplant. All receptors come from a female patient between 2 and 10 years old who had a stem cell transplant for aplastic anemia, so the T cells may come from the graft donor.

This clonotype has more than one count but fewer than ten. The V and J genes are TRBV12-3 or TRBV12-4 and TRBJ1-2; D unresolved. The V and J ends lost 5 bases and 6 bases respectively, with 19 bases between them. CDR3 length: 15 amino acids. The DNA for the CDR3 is TGTGCCAGCAGTCCCCGGTCGTCACCAACGGATGGCTACACCTTC. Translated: CASSPRSSPTDGYTF.

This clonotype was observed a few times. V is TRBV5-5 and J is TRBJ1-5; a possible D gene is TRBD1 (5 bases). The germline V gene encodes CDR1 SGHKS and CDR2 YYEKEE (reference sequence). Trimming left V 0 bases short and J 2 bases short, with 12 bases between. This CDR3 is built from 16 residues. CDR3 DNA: TGTGCCAGCAGCTTGGACAACAGGTTTGGCAATCAGCCCCAGCATTTT. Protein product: CASSLDNRFGNQPQHF.

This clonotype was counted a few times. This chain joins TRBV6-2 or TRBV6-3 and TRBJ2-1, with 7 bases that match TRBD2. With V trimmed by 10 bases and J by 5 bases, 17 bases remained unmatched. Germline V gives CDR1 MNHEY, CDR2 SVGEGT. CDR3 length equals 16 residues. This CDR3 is CATRTLPQRDDNEQFF. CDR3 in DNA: TGTGCCACTCGCACCCTCCCTCAGCGGGACGACAATGAGCAGTTCTTC.

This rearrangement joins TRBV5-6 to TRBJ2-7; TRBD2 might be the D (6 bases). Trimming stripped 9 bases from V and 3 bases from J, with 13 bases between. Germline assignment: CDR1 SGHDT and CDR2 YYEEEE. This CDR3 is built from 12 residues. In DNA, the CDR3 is TGTGCCATGAGCCCCGGGGGCTACGAGCAGTACGTC. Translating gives CAMSPGGYEQYV.

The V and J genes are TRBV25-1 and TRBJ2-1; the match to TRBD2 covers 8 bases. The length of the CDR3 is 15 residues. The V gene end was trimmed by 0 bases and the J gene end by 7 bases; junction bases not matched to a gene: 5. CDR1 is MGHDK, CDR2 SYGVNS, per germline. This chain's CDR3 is CASSEYGVAGNEQFF. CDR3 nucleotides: TGTGCCAGCAGTGAATATGGGGTAGCGGGGAATGAGCAGTTCTTC. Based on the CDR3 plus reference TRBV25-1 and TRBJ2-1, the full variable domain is EADIYQTPRYLVIGTGKKITLECSQTMGHDKMYWYQQDPGMELHLIHYSYGVNSTEKGDLSSESTVSRIRTEHFPLTLESARPSHTSQYLCASSEYGVAGNEQFFGPGTRLTVL.

The CDR3 bases are TGTGCCAGCAGTTACATAACAGGGGACAATCAGCCCCAGCATTTT. This codes for CASSYITGDNQPQHF. V and J are TRBV6-5 and TRBJ1-5; 7 bases align to TRBD1. The CDR3 is 15 amino acids. Germline V gene data show CDR1 as MNHEY and CDR2 as SVGAGI. The V segment lost 2 bases and the J segment 3 bases; nucleotides outside the gene matches: 4.

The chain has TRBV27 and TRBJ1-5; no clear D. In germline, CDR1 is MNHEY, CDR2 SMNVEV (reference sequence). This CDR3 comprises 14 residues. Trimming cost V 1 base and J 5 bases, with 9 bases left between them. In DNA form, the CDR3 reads TGTGCCAGCAGTTTATTTTCGAGGGATCAGCCCCAGCATTTT. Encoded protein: CASSLFSRDQPQHF.

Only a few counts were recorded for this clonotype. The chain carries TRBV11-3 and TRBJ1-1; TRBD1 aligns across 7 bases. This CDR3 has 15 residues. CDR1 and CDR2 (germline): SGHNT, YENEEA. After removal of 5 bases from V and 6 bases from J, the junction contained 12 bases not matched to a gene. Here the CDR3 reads CASSPRTGPLAEAFF. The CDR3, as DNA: TGTGCCAGCAGCCCCAGGACAGGTCCCTTGGCTGAAGCTTTCTTT. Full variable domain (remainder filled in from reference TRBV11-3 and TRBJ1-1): EAGVVQSPRYKIIEKKQPVAFWCNPISGHNTLYWYLQNLGQGPELLIRYENEEAVDDSQLPKDRFSAERLKGVDSTLKIQPAELGDSAVYLCASSPRTGPLAEAFFGQGTRLTVV.

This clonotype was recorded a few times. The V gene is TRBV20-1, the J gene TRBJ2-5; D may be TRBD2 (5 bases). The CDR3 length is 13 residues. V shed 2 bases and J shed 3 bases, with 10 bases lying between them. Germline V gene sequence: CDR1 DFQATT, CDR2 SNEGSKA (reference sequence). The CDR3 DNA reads TGCAGTGCTAGACGGGAAAGCAAAGAGACCCAGTACTTC. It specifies CSARRESKETQYF.

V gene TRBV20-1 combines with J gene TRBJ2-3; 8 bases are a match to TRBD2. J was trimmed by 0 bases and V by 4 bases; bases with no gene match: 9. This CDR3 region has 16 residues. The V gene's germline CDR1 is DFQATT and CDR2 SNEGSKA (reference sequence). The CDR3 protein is CSAKDWKRESTDTQYF. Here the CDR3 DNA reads TGCAGTGCTAAGGACTGGAAGCGGGAGAGCACAGATACGCAGTATTTT.

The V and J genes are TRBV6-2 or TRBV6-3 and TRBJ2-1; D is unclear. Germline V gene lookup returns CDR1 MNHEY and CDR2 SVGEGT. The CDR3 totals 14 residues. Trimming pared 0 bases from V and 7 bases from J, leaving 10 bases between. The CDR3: CASSYSSPWNEQFF. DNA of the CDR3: TGTGCCAGCAGTTACTCTAGCCCCTGGAATGAGCAGTTCTTC.

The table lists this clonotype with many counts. CDR3 nucleotides: TGTGCCAGCAGTAAACTAGCGGGGGGAAACAATGAGCAGTTCTTC. Translation gives CASSKLAGGNNEQFF. V and J are TRBV7-6 and TRBJ2-1; 12 bases are shared with TRBD2. This CDR3 is 15 amino acids long. The germline CDR1 and CDR2 sequences are SGHVS and FNYEAQ. Trimming at V came to 6 bases and at J to 5 bases, leaving 5 bases not matched to a gene. The entire variable domain, with the rest obtained from reference TRBV7-6 and TRBJ2-1, is as follows: GAGVSQSPRYKVTKRGQDVALRCDPISGHVSLYWYRQALGQGPEFLTYFNYEAQQDKSGLPNDRFSAERPEGSISTLTIQRTEQRDSAMYRCASSKLAGGNNEQFFGPGTRLTVL.

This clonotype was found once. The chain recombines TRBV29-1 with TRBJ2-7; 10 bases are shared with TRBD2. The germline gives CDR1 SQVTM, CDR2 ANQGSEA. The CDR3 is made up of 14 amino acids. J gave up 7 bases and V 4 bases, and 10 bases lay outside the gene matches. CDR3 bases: TGCAGCGTTGTTCCGCTAGCGGGAGCAGGGGAGCAGTACTTC. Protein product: CSVVPLAGAGEQYF.

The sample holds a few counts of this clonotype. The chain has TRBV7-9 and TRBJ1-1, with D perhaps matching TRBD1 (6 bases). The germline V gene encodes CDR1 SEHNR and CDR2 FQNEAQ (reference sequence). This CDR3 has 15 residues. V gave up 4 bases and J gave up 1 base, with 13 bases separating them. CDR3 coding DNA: TGTGCCAGCAGCTCGCTCGGGACACCGAACACTGAAGCTTTCTTT. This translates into CASSSLGTPNTEAFF.

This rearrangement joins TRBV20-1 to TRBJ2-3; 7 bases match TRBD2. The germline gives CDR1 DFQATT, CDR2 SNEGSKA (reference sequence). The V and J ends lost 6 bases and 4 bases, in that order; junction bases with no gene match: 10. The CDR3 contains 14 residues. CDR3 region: CSALADRGADTQYF. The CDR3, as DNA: TGCAGTGCCCTAGCGGACCGTGGCGCAGATACGCAGTATTTT.

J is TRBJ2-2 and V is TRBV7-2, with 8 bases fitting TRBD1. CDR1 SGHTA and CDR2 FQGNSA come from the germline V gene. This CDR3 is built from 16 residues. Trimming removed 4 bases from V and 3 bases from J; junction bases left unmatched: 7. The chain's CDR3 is CASSYQTGAHTGELFF. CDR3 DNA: TGTGCCAGCAGCTACCAGACAGGGGCTCACACCGGGGAGCTGTTTTTT. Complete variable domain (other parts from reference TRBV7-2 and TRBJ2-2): GAGVSQSPSNKVTEKGKDVELRCDPISGHTALYWYRQSLGQGLEFLIYFQGNSAPDKSGLPSDRFSAERTGGSVSTLTIQRTQQEDSAVYLCASSYQTGAHTGELFFGEGSRLTVL.

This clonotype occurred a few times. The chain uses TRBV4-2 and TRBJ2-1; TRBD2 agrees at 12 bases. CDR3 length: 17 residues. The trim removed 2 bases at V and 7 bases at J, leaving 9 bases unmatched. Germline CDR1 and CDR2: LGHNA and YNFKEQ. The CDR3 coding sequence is TGTGCCAGCAGCCAACGGAGACTAGCGGGAGTTTCAAATGAGCAGTTCTTC. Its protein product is CASSQRRLAGVSNEQFF.

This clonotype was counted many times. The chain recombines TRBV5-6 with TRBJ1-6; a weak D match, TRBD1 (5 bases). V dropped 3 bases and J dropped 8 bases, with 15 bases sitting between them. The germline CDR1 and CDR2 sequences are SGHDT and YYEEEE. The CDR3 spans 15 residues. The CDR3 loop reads CASSSQGHGDSPLHF. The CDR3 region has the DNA TGTGCCAGCAGCTCCCAGGGCCACGGAGATTCACCCCTCCACTTT.

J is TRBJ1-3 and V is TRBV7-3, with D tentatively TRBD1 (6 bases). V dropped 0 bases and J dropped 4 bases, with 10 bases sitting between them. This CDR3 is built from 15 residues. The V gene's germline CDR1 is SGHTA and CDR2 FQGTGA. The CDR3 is CASSLTGQGGNTIYF. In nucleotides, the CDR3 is TGTGCCAGCAGCTTAACAGGGCAGGGGGGAAACACCATATATTTT.

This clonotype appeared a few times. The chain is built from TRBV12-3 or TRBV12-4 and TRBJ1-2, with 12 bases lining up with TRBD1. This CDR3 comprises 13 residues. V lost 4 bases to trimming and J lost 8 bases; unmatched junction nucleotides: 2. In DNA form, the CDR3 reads TGTGCCAGCAGTTGGGACAGGGGGCCGGGCTACACCTTC. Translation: CASSWDRGPGYTF.

The CDR3 nucleotides read TGTGCCAGCAGTCTAGGACTTAGCGAGAGCTCCTACGAGCAGTACTTC. Translating gives CASSLGLSESSYEQYF. The genes are TRBV28 and TRBJ2-7; tentatively, D is TRBD2 (5 bases). CDR1 is MDHEN, CDR2 SYDVKM, per germline. V lost 5 bases and J 0 bases, leaving 17 bases between the germline ends. This CDR3 contains 16 residues.

In nucleotides, the CDR3 is TGTGCCAGCAGTCCCCCGGGACTAGCGTTTTACAATGAGCAGTTCTTC. Amino acid sequence: CASSPPGLAFYNEQFF. The chain combines TRBV12-3 or TRBV12-4 with TRBJ2-1; 10 nucleotides line up with TRBD2. V was pared by 5 bases and J by 4 bases, with 8 bases of the junction left unmatched. CDR3 length: 16 residues.

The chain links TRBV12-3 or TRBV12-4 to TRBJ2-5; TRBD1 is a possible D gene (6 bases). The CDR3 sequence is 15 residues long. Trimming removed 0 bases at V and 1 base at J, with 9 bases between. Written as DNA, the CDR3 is TGTGCCAGCAGTTTAGCGGGACACATCCAAGAGACCCAGTACTTC. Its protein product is CASSLAGHIQETQYF.

The CDR3 is CASRVSPPGSSYNEQFF. The CDR3 DNA reads as TGTGCCAGCAGGGTCTCCCCCCCGGGTAGCTCCTACAATGAGCAGTTCTTC. The chain is built from TRBV2 and TRBJ2-1; unclear D gene. Trimming removed 6 bases at V and 0 bases at J, with 18 bases between. Germline V CDR1 and CDR2: SNHLY, FYNNEI. CDR3 length equals 17 residues. The whole variable domain, filled in from reference TRBV2 and TRBJ2-1, reads EPEVTQTPSHQVTQMGQEVILRCVPISNHLYFYWYRQILGQKVEFLVSFYNNEISEKSEIFDDQFSVERPDGSNFTLKIRSTKLEDSAMYFCASRVSPPGSSYNEQFFGPGTRLTVL.

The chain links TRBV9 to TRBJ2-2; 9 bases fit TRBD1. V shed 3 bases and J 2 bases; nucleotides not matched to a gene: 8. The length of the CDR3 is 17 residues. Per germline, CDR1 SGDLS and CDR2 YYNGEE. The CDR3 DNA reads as TGTGCCAGCAGCGCTGGGACAGGGAGGGGAAACACCGGGGAGCTGTTTTTT. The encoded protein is CASSAGTGRGNTGELFF. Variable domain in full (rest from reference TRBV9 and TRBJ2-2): DSGVTQTPKHLITATGQRVTLRCSPRSGDLSVYWYQQSLDQGLQFLIQYYNGEERAKGNILERFSAQQFPDLHSELNLSSLELGDSALYFCASSAGTGRGNTGELFFGEGSRLTVL.

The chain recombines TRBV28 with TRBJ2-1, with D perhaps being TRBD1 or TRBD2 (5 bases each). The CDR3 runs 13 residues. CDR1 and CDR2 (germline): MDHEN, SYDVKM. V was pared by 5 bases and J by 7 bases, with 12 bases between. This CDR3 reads CASSRGTENEQFF. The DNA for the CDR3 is TGTGCCAGCAGTCGAGGGACGGAAAATGAGCAGTTCTTC.

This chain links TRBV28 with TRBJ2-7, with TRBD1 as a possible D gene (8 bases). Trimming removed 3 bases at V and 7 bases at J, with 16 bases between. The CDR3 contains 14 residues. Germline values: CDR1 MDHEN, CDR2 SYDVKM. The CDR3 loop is CASSFVTGEGEQYF. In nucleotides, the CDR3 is TGTGCCAGCAGTTTCGTGACAGGGGAGGGGGAGCAGTACTTC. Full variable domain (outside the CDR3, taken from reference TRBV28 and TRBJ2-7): DVKVTQSSRYLVKRTGEKVFLECVQDMDHENMFWYRQDPGLGLRLIYFSYDVKMKEKGDIPEGYSVSREKKERFSLILESASTNQTSMYLCASSFVTGEGEQYFGPGTRLTVT.

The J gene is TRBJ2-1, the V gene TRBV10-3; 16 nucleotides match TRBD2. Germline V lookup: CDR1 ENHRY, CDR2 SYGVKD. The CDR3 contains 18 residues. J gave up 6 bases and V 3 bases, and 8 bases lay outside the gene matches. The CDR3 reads CAISDFFGTSGRANEQFF. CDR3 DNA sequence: TGTGCCATCAGTGATTTCTTCGGGACTAGCGGGAGGGCCAATGAGCAGTTCTTC.

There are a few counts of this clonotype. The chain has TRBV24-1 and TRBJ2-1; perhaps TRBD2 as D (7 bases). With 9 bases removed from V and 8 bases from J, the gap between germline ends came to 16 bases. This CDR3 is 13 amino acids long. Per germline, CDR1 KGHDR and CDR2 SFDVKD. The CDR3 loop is CATLGGPSDEQFF. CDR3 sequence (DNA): TGTGCCACCCTCGGGGGGCCCTCGGATGAGCAGTTCTTC.

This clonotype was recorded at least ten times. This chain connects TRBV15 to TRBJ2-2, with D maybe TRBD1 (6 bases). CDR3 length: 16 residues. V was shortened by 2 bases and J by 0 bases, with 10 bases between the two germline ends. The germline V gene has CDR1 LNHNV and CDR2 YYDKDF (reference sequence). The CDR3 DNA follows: TGTGCCACCAGCAGACTGGACAGCGCGAACACCGGGGAGCTGTTTTTT. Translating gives CATSRLDSANTGELFF.

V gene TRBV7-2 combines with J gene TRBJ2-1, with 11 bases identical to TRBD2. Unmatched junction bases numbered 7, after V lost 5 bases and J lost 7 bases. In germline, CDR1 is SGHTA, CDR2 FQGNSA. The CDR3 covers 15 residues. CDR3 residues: CASSRTSGPINEQFF. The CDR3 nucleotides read TGTGCCAGCAGCCGGACTAGCGGGCCTATTAATGAGCAGTTCTTC.